This TCR beta chain was recorded in a study of OX40 agonist ivuxolimab in advanced cancers. On this clone itself: The antigen remains unidentified.

Repertoires were generated with immunoSEQ multiplex PCR, while TCRdb's copy carries only in-frame clones and drops some. The table lists around 72,000 clones, about 86% of them singletons. Study-wide results and limits: The study observed clonal expansion of CD4+ and CD8+ blood T cells by week 6 at 0.1 to 3.0 mg/kg.

The CDR3 runs to 14 residues. Trimming cost V 0 bases and J 8 bases; bases outside gene matches: 4. Per the germline V gene, CDR1 is MNHEY and CDR2 is SVGAGI. The specimen comprised CD4+ or CD8+ T cells sorted from blood, sampled in a trial of the OX40 agonist ivuxolimab. The V and J genes are TRBV6-5 and TRBJ2-1, with 7 bases lining up with TRBD1. This clonotype was obtained from an adult with an advanced solid tumor such as melanoma, head and neck, liver or kidney cancer. The CDR3 protein is CASSYSAGGYEQFF. The CDR3 DNA sequence: TGTGCCAGCAGTTACTCTGCAGGGGGTTATGAGCAGTTCTTC.